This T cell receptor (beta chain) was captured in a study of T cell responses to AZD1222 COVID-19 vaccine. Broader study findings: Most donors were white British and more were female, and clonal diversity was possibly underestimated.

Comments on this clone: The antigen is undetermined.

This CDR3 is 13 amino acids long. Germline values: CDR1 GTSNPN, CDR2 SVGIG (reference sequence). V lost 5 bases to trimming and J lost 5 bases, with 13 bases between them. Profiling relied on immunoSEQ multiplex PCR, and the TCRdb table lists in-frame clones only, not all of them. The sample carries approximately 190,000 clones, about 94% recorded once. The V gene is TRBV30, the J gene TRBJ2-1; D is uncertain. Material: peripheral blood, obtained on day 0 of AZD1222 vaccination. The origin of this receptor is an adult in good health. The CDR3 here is CAWGMILNNEQFF. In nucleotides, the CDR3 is TGTGCCTGGGGGATGATACTGAACAATGAGCAGTTCTTC.